These 31 T cell receptor beta chains came from one sample sequenced in a study of T cell repertoires in cytomegalovirus infection. TCRdb recomputed calls from the reads with MiXCR, one row per CDR3 protein. The data hold some 600,000 distinct CDR3 sequences, with less than 25% observed a single time. Sequencing used CD8+ T cells from PBMCs. The receptors originated from a human donor in good health (CMV status not recorded). Some clones in this sample may be carry-over from other donors' samples.

This clonotype was seen more than once but under ten times. The chain couples TRBV15 to TRBJ2-3, with TRBD1 identical over 9 bases. V shed 3 bases, J shed 5 bases, and the junction held 9 bases outside the gene matches. This CDR3 is built from 16 residues. Germline CDR1 LNHNV, CDR2 YYDKDF (reference sequence). The CDR3 here is CATSRLGQGEEDTQYF. The CDR3 region has the DNA TGTGCCACCAGCAGGTTGGGACAGGGTGAAGAAGATACGCAGTATTTT.

This clonotype has ten or more counts. V gene TRBV12-5 combines with J gene TRBJ2-3; D gene uncertain. V dropped 5 bases and J dropped 5 bases, with 11 bases sitting between them. CDR3 size: 13 residues. Germline values: CDR1 LGHNT, CDR2 FRNRAP. The CDR3 loop is CASGQSPQDTQYF. DNA for the CDR3: TGTGCTAGTGGTCAATCGCCCCAAGATACGCAGTATTTT.

With regard to this clonotype: A much larger clone lies one base from this, so it may be a read error. The chain has TRBV7-8 and TRBJ2-1; a weak D match, TRBD2 (6 bases). This CDR3 is built from 15 residues. The germline V gene has CDR1 SGHVS and CDR2 FQNEAQ. In DNA, the CDR3 is TGTGCCAGCAGTTCGCCCGCCAAGGACTACAATGAGCAGTCCTTC. Its protein product is CASSSPAKDYNEQSF.

Concerning this clonotype: The junction does not match germline at one end; this may be a read error. CDR3 in amino acids: CVSSSAVLTYEQYF. The CDR3, as DNA: TGTGTCAGCAGCTCAGCGGTTTTGACCTACGAGCAGTACTTC. This chain links TRBV7-6 with TRBJ2-7; the D gene is possibly TRBD2 (5 bases). The germline CDR1 and CDR2 sequences are SGHVS and FNYEAQ. The CDR3 is 14 amino acids.

A few counts support this clonotype. The J gene is TRBJ2-3, the V gene TRBV6-1; 8 bases agree with TRBD2. Germline V CDR1 and CDR2: MNHNS, SASEGT. With V trimmed by 2 bases and J by 7 bases, 8 bases remained unmatched. This CDR3 spans 15 amino acids. In DNA, the CDR3 is TGTGCCAGCAGTGAAAGGGGACTAGTCCCGCATACGCAGTATTTT. Its translation: CASSERGLVPHTQYF.

This chain connects TRBV6-8 to TRBJ2-1; D not certain. Germline assignment: CDR1 MNHGY and CDR2 SAAAGT. Deletions cut 1 base from V and 5 bases from J, with 6 bases between. The CDR3 length is 13 residues. The CDR3 DNA sequence: TGTGCCAGCAGTTACTATTTGGACAATGAGCAGTTCTTC. Its translation is CASSYYLDNEQFF.

The table lists this clonotype with many counts. The chain has TRBV25-1 and TRBJ1-2; D is possibly TRBD1 (5 bases). The CDR3 loop spans 15 amino acids. V gave up 10 bases and J gave up 0 bases, with 18 bases separating them. Germline V gene sequence: CDR1 MGHDK, CDR2 SYGVNS. For the CDR3, the DNA is TGTGCCATATGTGACAGAACAATCGCTAACTATGGCTACACCTTC. Translating gives CAICDRTIANYGYTF.

The CDR3 reads CASILRRVYTEAFF. The CDR3 nucleotides are TGTGCCAGCATTCTTCGCCGGGTCTACACTGAAGCTTTCTTT. The gene calls are TRBV28 and TRBJ1-1; D call uncertain. The germline gives CDR1 MDHEN, CDR2 SYDVKM. V was pared by 7 bases and J by 3 bases, with 15 bases between. CDR3 size: 14 residues.

On this clonotype itself: This sequence may be a read error, since a much larger clone differs from it by one base. This rearrangement joins TRBV7-9 to TRBJ2-5; 8 bases map to TRBD1. CDR3 length equals 15 residues. The germline V gene has CDR1 SEHNR and CDR2 FQNEAQ (reference sequence). In DNA, the CDR3 is TGTGCCAGCAGCTGGGGACAGGTGGGCCAAAAGACCCAGTACTTC. This sequence encodes CASSWGQVGQKTQYF.

This rearrangement joins TRBV5-1 to TRBJ1-1; maybe TRBD1 (5 bases). The germline V gene has CDR1 SGHRS and CDR2 YFSETQ. Trimming cost V 1 base and J 4 bases, with 11 bases left between them. This CDR3 is built from 14 residues. The CDR3 bases are TGCGCCAGCAGCTTGATTGGGGGAACCACTGAAGCTTTCTTT. Residues: CASSLIGGTTEAFF.

The sample holds many counts of this clonotype. The V gene is TRBV7-8, the J gene TRBJ1-2; TRBD1 agrees at 7 bases. The CDR3 runs 15 residues. The V and J ends lost 2 bases and 8 bases, in that order; junction bases with no gene match: 11. CDR1 and CDR2 from the germline V gene are SGHVS and FQNEAQ. In DNA, the CDR3 is TGTGCCAGCAGCTTATATGTTCGACAGGGAAGAGGCTACACCTTC. Translating it yields CASSLYVRQGRGYTF.

This clonotype was seen at least ten times. The CDR3 bases are TGTGCCAGCAGTTTCCGGACAGTTTACTATGGCTACACCTTC. It encodes CASSFRTVYYGYTF. The chain joins TRBV28 to TRBJ1-2, with TRBD1 as a possible D gene (6 bases). The V and J ends lost 3 bases and 3 bases respectively, with 11 bases between them. From germline, CDR1 is MDHEN and CDR2 SYDVKM. This CDR3 is 14 amino acids long.

This clonotype has a count of ten or more. The chain couples TRBV7-8 to TRBJ1-4; D gene uncertain. V shed 2 bases and J shed 10 bases, with 11 bases lying between them. Germline CDR1 reads SGHVS; CDR2 reads FQNEAQ. The CDR3 spans 13 residues. The CDR3 protein is CASSLSGEGKLFF. For the CDR3, the DNA is TGTGCCAGCAGCTTAAGCGGGGAAGGAAAACTGTTTTTT.

As to this clonotype: A read error may be the cause here, since a much bigger clone is one base away. J is TRBJ1-1 and V is TRBV7-2; D ambiguous. The CDR3 covers 11 residues. CDR1 SGHTA and CDR2 FQGNSA come from the germline V gene. Trimming took 5 bases from V and 4 from J, leaving 5 bases between them. In DNA, the CDR3 is TGTGCCAGCAGCACTCCCACTGAAGCTTTCTTT. Encoded protein: CASSTPTEAFF.

This clonotype has ten or more counts. V and J are TRBV15 and TRBJ2-3; maybe TRBD2 (6 bases). Germline V lookup: CDR1 LNHNV, CDR2 YYDKDF (reference sequence). V lost 8 bases and J 4 bases, leaving 19 bases between the germline ends. The CDR3 covers 15 residues. The CDR3 here is CATLAEGIGADTQYF. The DNA for the CDR3 is TGTGCCACCCTTGCGGAGGGTATCGGCGCAGATACGCAGTATTTT.

This clonotype was seen repeatedly, ten times or more. V is TRBV7-9 and J is TRBJ1-6; D call uncertain. This CDR3 spans 15 amino acids. Germline V gives CDR1 SEHNR, CDR2 FQNEAQ (reference sequence). Trimming took off 0 bases at V and 7 bases at J, with 10 bases between the two ends. CDR3 sequence reads: CASSLAVEVNSPLHF. CDR3 in DNA: TGTGCCAGCAGCTTAGCGGTGGAAGTAAATTCACCCCTCCACTTT.

This clonotype was observed a few times. J is TRBJ1-5 and V is TRBV10-3, with D tentatively TRBD1 (5 bases). Germline CDR1 and CDR2: ENHRY and SYGVKD. With 4 bases removed from V and 7 bases from J, the gap between germline ends came to 11 bases. The CDR3 consists of 13 residues. CDR3 amino acids: CAISGRGDQPQHF. CDR3 bases: TGTGCCATCAGTGGTAGGGGAGACCAGCCCCAGCATTTT.

The gene calls are TRBV6-5 and TRBJ1-2; 10 bases map to TRBD1. The J segment lost 5 bases and the V segment lost 4 bases, leaving 7 bases of the junction unmatched. From germline, CDR1 is MNHEY and CDR2 SVGAGI. The CDR3 is made up of 15 amino acids. CDR3 sequence reads: CASSSWDRGDYGYTF. CDR3 sequence (DNA): TGTGCCAGCAGTTCCTGGGACAGGGGAGATTATGGCTACACCTTC.

V gene TRBV20-1 combines with J gene TRBJ1-4; no reliable D call. There are 13 residues in the CDR3. Between the trimmed V and J ends, which lost 7 bases and 2 bases, there was a span of 11 bases. Germline V gene data show CDR1 as DFQATT and CDR2 as SNEGSKA (reference sequence). CDR3 DNA: TGCAGTGTCCAAACAGTGACTAATGAAAAACTGTTTTTT. Protein sequence: CSVQTVTNEKLFF.

The chain couples TRBV7-6 to TRBJ1-3; D possibly corresponds to TRBD1 (5 bases). Germline V gives CDR1 SGHVS, CDR2 FNYEAQ. This CDR3 contains 19 residues. V was shortened by 1 base and J by 0 bases, with 19 bases between the two germline ends. CDR3 nucleotide sequence: TGTGCCAGCAGCTTAGAAGCAGGGACCTCGACTGCCTCTGGAAACACCATATATTTT. This encodes CASSLEAGTSTASGNTIYF.

The V gene is TRBV5-1, the J gene TRBJ1-3; D not certain. CDR3 length equals 11 residues. Germline V gene lookup returns CDR1 SGHRS and CDR2 YFSETQ. Trimming cost V 7 bases and J 6 bases, with 8 bases left between them. The CDR3 DNA sequence: TGCGCCAGCTGGGAATTAAACACCATATATTTT. As protein: CASWELNTIYF.

Concerning this clonotype itself: One end of the junction varies from germline; a read error may be responsible. The chain couples TRBV28 to TRBJ1-5; D is unclear. CDR3 length equals 14 residues. Germline V gives CDR1 MDHEN, CDR2 SYDVKM. This chain's CDR3 is CANSLGQFDQPQHF. The DNA of the CDR3 is TGTGCCAACAGTTTGGGCCAGTTCGATCAGCCCCAGCATTTT.

About this clonotype: A much larger clone sits a single nucleotide away, making a read error possible. This sequence joins TRBV6-5 and TRBJ2-7, with TRBD1 matching over 8 bases. V was pared by 5 bases and J by 5 bases, with 8 bases of the junction left unmatched. Germline values: CDR1 MNHEY, CDR2 SVGAGI. This CDR3 has 14 residues. The CDR3 protein is CASSTPGQDHEQYF. In nucleotides, the CDR3 is TGTGCCAGCAGTACTCCGGGACAGGACCACGAGCAGTACTTC.

This clonotype was picked up a small number of times. The chain links TRBV4-3 to TRBJ2-1, with D possibly being TRBD2 (6 bases). Germline V CDR1 and CDR2: LGHNA, YSLEER. The CDR3 is 15 amino acids. V was clipped by 1 base and J by 4 bases, with 11 bases between them. The CDR3 DNA is TGCGCCAGCAGCCAAGCCCCTCGGGGGTACAATGAGCAGTTCTTC. Amino acids: CASSQAPRGYNEQFF.

This clonotype was observed at least ten times. The V gene is TRBV6-5, the J gene TRBJ1-1; 7 bases are a match to TRBD1. The CDR3 extends over 16 amino acids. Germline V gene data show CDR1 as MNHEY and CDR2 as SVGAGI. Trimming took 2 bases from V and 1 from J; bases not matched to a gene: 7. CDR3 residues: CASSYGQVRGNTEAFF. The CDR3 region has the DNA TGTGCCAGCAGTTACGGACAGGTACGGGGGAACACTGAAGCTTTCTTT.

This clonotype was counted many times. This sequence joins TRBV7-2 and TRBJ2-3; D is perhaps TRBD1 or TRBD2 (6 bases each). This CDR3 has 13 residues. V was trimmed by 1 base and J by 7 bases, leaving 9 bases between them. CDR1 is SGHTA, CDR2 FQGNSA, per germline. The CDR3, as DNA: TGTGCCAGCAGCTTAGGAGGGGGGAATACGCAGTATTTT. This gives the protein CASSLGGGNTQYF.

This clonotype was found a few times. This chain joins TRBV7-8 and TRBJ1-1; 11 nucleotides agree with TRBD1. The CDR3 sequence is 15 residues long. Unmatched junction bases numbered 10, after V lost 5 bases and J lost 8 bases. CDR1 is SGHVS and CDR2 is FQNEAQ in the germline V gene. The CDR3: CASSAGTGGPGEAFF. The CDR3, as DNA: TGTGCCAGCAGCGCAGGGACAGGGGGGCCCGGAGAAGCTTTCTTT.

This clonotype was observed many times. The V and J genes are TRBV7-8 and TRBJ2-3, with 10 bases matching TRBD1. J lost 2 bases, V lost 5 bases, and 10 bases had no gene match. The CDR3 loop spans 17 amino acids. CDR1 is SGHVS and CDR2 is FQNEAQ in the germline V gene. CDR3 nucleotide sequence: TGTGCCAGCAGCCTCCGGACAGGGGGGGAGGCCACAGATACGCAGTATTTT. It encodes CASSLRTGGEATDTQYF.

The CDR3: CASSYSGGANVLTF. DNA of the CDR3: TGTGCCAGCAGTTACTCTGGGGGGGCCAACGTCCTGACTTTC. The chain joins TRBV27 to TRBJ2-6; D gene uncertain. V was shortened by 4 bases and J by 4 bases, with 8 bases between the two germline ends. This CDR3 region has 14 residues. Germline values: CDR1 MNHEY, CDR2 SMNVEV (reference sequence).

This clonotype was counted only a few times. The J gene is TRBJ2-7, the V gene TRBV5-6, with 7 nucleotides matching TRBD2. The CDR3 totals 13 residues. CDR1 SGHDT and CDR2 YYEEEE come from the germline V gene. Germline trimming cut 7 bases from V and 6 bases from J; bases unmatched to any gene: 10. The CDR3 region is CASGSGGTFEQYF. The CDR3, as DNA: TGTGCCAGCGGATCGGGGGGTACATTCGAGCAGTACTTC.

This clonotype was found many times. The V gene is TRBV7-2, the J gene TRBJ2-2; 8 bases agree with TRBD1. The J segment lost 4 bases and the V segment lost 6 bases, leaving 7 bases of the junction unmatched. Germline lookup yields CDR1 SGHTA and CDR2 FQGNSA. CDR3 size: 15 residues. The CDR3 sequence: CASSSLQGATGELFF. Here the CDR3 DNA reads TGTGCCAGCAGTTCCCTCCAGGGGGCCACCGGGGAGCTGTTTTTT.